This T cell receptor beta chain was sequenced in a study of T cell changes during pregnancy in multiple sclerosis. This clone was seen once. Germline is not matched at one junction end, which may reflect a read error. This CDR3 is also generated by other DNA sequences in the sample. This CDR3 is built from 14 residues. Germline V CDR1 and CDR2: MNHEY, SMNVEV (reference sequence). Using immunoSEQ multiplex PCR, the repertoire was profiled, and TCRdb retains in-frame clones only, with some absent. The top ten clones hold more than 0.85% of a sample with roughly 100,000 clones, roughly 92% of them seen once.

This chain uses TRBV27 with TRBJ1-6; TRBD1 is a possible D gene (6 bases). Specimen: peripheral blood, collected after pregnancy. The receptor's source is a female donor with multiple sclerosis, enrolled in a pregnancy study. The CDR3, as DNA: TGTGCCAGCAGTTCGACAGGAAAGTATTCGCCCCTCCACTTT. This translates into CASSSTGKYSPLHF.